This T cell receptor (beta chain) appears in the sequencing data of a study of T cell responses to AZD1222 COVID-19 vaccine. The study's findings and limits: A rise in Spike-specific TCR breadth and depth followed two AZD1222 doses.

The CDR3 length is 11 residues. CDR1 and CDR2 from the germline V gene are SGHVS and FQNEAQ. The ends were cut back, 1 base at V and 15 bases at J, with 10 bases in the middle. With regard to this clone: The antigen remains undetermined.

TCRdb keeps only in-frame clones here, not all; method: immunoSEQ multiplex PCR. The sample holds 70,000 to 95,000 clones, 85% to 90% seen once. The starting material was peripheral blood, obtained 28 days after the second AZD1222 dose. The genes are TRBV7-8 and TRBJ2-1; weak D call: TRBD2 (5 bases). The origin of this receptor is an adult who received the AZD1222 COVID-19 vaccine. As DNA, the CDR3 is TGTGCCAGCAGCTTAGGACGGGAAGGGTTCTTC. This translates into CASSLGREGFF.